This T cell receptor beta chain is drawn from a study of blood T cells in healthy people across ages. General study points: More naive CD4+ cells and higher diversity were found in long-lived than in aged donors.

Worth noting for this clonotype: Its antigen is as yet unknown.

V was cut by 3 bases and J by 4 bases, with 11 bases left in between. The CDR3 runs to 14 residues. Germline CDR1 is SGHRS and CDR2 is YFSETQ. Per-sample PBMC isolation yielded at least 6.5 million cells. The total RNA that was extracted per sample amounted to at least 5 micrograms. A second about 7 to 11 cycle PCR used barcoded and J-beta primers. Each cDNA molecule, via a template-switch adaptor with 12 random nucleotides, was tagged. TCRdb re-called the 5' RACE reads with MiXCR, one entry per CDR3 protein. The top ten hold roughly 24% of the sample, which has around 1,800,000 distinct CDR3 sequences, roughly 43% seen once.

Material for sequencing was blood. The chain joins TRBV5-1 to TRBJ1-5; D is undetermined. This receptor was taken from a human donor in good health. CDR3 nucleotide sequence: TGCGCCAGCAGCTCTTGGTCTCAGAATCAGCCCCAGCATTTT. As protein: CASSSWSQNQPQHF.